Shown below are 31 T cell receptor beta chains from a single sample sequenced in a study of T cells in tuberculosis. The repertoire was sequenced with immunoSEQ multiplex PCR; TCRdb's copy has only in-frame clones and lacks some. The sample carries 25,000 to 35,000 clones, approximately 93% recorded once. Source material: PBMCs. The receptors derive from a donor aged 10-29 years with latent tuberculosis or without tuberculosis infection.

This clone was seen once. The V gene is TRBV5-5, the J gene TRBJ2-1, with TRBD1 as a possible D gene (5 bases). The germline V gene encodes CDR1 SGHKS and CDR2 YYEKEE (reference sequence). With 5 bases removed from V and 4 bases from J, the gap between germline ends came to 16 bases. This CDR3 region has 15 residues. CDR3 coding DNA: TGTGCCAGCAGTCGTGAGTCAAGGGGATACAATGAGCAGTTCTTC. This encodes CASSRESRGYNEQFF.

The chain combines TRBV15 with TRBJ1-6; D remains ambiguous. Germline assignment: CDR1 LNHNV and CDR2 YYDKDF (reference sequence). The CDR3 covers 15 residues. Trimming stripped 0 bases from V and 5 bases from J, with 8 bases between. The DNA of the CDR3 is TGTGCCACCAGCAGAGATCTCAGTGATAATTCACCCCTCCACTTT. This sequence encodes CATSRDLSDNSPLHF.

This clone appeared a single time. The rearrangement joins TRBV5-1 to TRBJ2-3; the match to TRBD2 covers 10 bases. The CDR3 spans 16 residues. Germline V gene lookup returns CDR1 SGHRS and CDR2 YFSETQ. V lost 0 bases, J lost 4 bases, and 5 bases stayed unmatched. The CDR3 here is CASSLEASGSPDTQYF. CDR3 DNA sequence: TGCGCCAGCAGCTTGGAGGCTAGCGGGAGCCCAGATACGCAGTATTTT.

The J gene is TRBJ2-1, the V gene TRBV29-1; 9 positions agree with TRBD2. Germline lookup yields CDR1 SQVTM and CDR2 ANQGSEA. The CDR3 is 17 amino acids. J was trimmed by 2 bases and V by 2 bases; bases with no gene match: 10. The CDR3 sequence is CSVEKMSREGAYNEQFF. The CDR3 DNA follows: TGCAGCGTTGAAAAGATGTCGCGGGAGGGCGCCTACAATGAGCAGTTCTTC.

The V gene is TRBV7-2, the J gene TRBJ2-4; perhaps TRBD2 as D (6 bases). The CDR3 covers 14 residues. CDR1 is SGHTA, CDR2 FQGNSA, per germline. Trimming stripped 4 bases from V and 7 bases from J, with 14 bases between. CDR3 sequence (DNA): TGTGCCAGCAGCTCCGGACTAAGCCTGAACATTCAGTACTTC. Its protein product is CASSSGLSLNIQYF.

This clone has just one count. The rearrangement links TRBV29-1 to TRBJ1-1, with 7 bases identical to TRBD1. V shed 6 bases, J shed 6 bases, and the junction held 1 base outside the gene matches. Germline V gives CDR1 SQVTM, CDR2 ANQGSEA. The length of the CDR3 is 10 residues. CDR3 coding DNA: TGCAGCGTGGGGACAGCTGAAGCTTTCTTT. Its protein product is CSVGTAEAFF.

CDR3 in DNA: TGTGCCAGTAGTATTCATGCTAGCGCAGATACGCAGTATTTT. It specifies CASSIHASADTQYF. The chain links TRBV19 to TRBJ2-3, with D maybe TRBD2 (6 bases). The CDR3 sequence is 14 residues long. Trimming left V 3 bases short and J 4 bases short, with 11 bases between. Germline V gene lookup returns CDR1 LNHDA and CDR2 SQIVND (reference sequence).

The V and J genes are TRBV7-8 and TRBJ2-7, with 7 positions matching TRBD1. J was trimmed by 5 bases and V by 5 bases; bases with no gene match: 3. CDR1 SGHVS and CDR2 FQNEAQ come from the germline V gene. The CDR3 is 12 residues long. The CDR3 nucleotides are TGTGCCAGCAGCCGCGACAGGGACGAGCAGTACTTC. Translated, it gives CASSRDRDEQYF.

J is TRBJ2-1 and V is TRBV7-2; the match to TRBD1 covers 10 bases. Trimming cost V 3 bases and J 5 bases; bases outside gene matches: 4. The CDR3 contains 15 residues. Germline values: CDR1 SGHTA, CDR2 FQGNSA. CDR3 region: CASSFRQGANNEQFF. In DNA, the CDR3 is TGTGCCAGCAGCTTCCGACAGGGGGCGAACAATGAGCAGTTCTTC. The whole variable domain, filled in from reference TRBV7-2 and TRBJ2-1, reads GAGVSQSPSNKVTEKGKDVELRCDPISGHTALYWYRQSLGQGLEFLIYFQGNSAPDKSGLPSDRFSAERTGGSVSTLTIQRTQQEDSAVYLCASSFRQGANNEQFFGPGTRLTVL.

As concerns this clone: The germline gene is not matched at one end of the junction; a read error may be the cause. Within the sample, other DNA sequences also encode this same CDR3. The V call is TRBV5-4, the J call TRBJ2-7; 7 nucleotides agree with TRBD1. Germline V gives CDR1 SGHNT, CDR2 YYREEE (reference sequence). The CDR3 extends over 14 amino acids. CDR3: CASSNRDRTYEQYF. The CDR3 region has the DNA TGTGCTAGCAGCAACCGGGACAGAACCTACGAGCAGTACTTC.

The chain is built from TRBV30 and TRBJ1-5, with a possible D match to TRBD1 (6 bases). The CDR3 spans 14 residues. Germline V gene data show CDR1 as GTSNPN and CDR2 as SVGIG (reference sequence). Trimming stripped 0 bases from V and 7 bases from J, with 13 bases between. CDR3 sequence reads: CAWSVRGAGQPQHF. CDR3 in DNA: TGTGCCTGGAGTGTACGGGGGGCAGGGCAGCCCCAGCATTTT. The full variable domain, with the rest looked up from reference TRBV30 and TRBJ1-5, is SQTIHQWPATLVQPVGSPLSLECTVEGTSNPNLYWYRQAAGRGLQLLFYSVGIGQISSEVPQNLSASRPQDRQFILSSKKLLLSDSGFYLCAWSVRGAGQPQHFGDGTRLSIL.

The rearrangement joins TRBV28 to TRBJ2-7, with TRBD1 matching over 8 bases. This CDR3 spans 14 amino acids. J was trimmed by 2 bases and V by 8 bases; bases with no gene match: 8. CDR1 MDHEN and CDR2 SYDVKM come from the germline V gene. The CDR3: CASLPDRGAYEQYF. CDR3 sequence (DNA): TGTGCCAGCCTACCCGACAGGGGAGCCTACGAGCAGTACTTC.

This chain joins TRBV10-2 and TRBJ2-6; 9 bases align to TRBD1. The germline V gene encodes CDR1 WSHSY and CDR2 SAAADI. The CDR3 sequence is 17 residues long. V gave up 3 bases and J gave up 2 bases; unmatched junction bases: 5. The DNA for the CDR3 is TGCGCCAGCAGTGACACAGGGGGCGCAACTGGGGCCAACGTCCTGACTTTC. Translating it yields CASSDTGGATGANVLTF.

The V call is TRBV6-5, the J call TRBJ2-7; D remains unclear. CDR3 length: 15 amino acids. Germline V lookup: CDR1 MNHEY, CDR2 SVGAGI. The germline V and J ends were trimmed by 0 bases and 6 bases, with 15 bases remaining between them. The CDR3 DNA is TGTGCCAGCAGTTACTCGAAGGCTCTAGGCGGCGAGCAGTACTTC. Protein: CASSYSKALGGEQYF.

This chain joins TRBV5-1 and TRBJ1-1, with a weak D call TRBD1 (6 bases). The CDR3 has 14 amino acids. V was pared by 1 base and J by 5 bases, with 12 bases between. Germline V CDR1 and CDR2: SGHRS, YFSETQ. The CDR3 reads CASSLSGAWTEAFF. The CDR3 coding sequence is TGCGCCAGCAGCTTGTCAGGGGCCTGGACTGAAGCTTTCTTT.

The genes are TRBV6-1 and TRBJ1-1, with D uncertain. CDR1 and CDR2 from the germline V gene are MNHNS and SASEGT. Trimming removed 5 bases from V and 1 base from J, with 11 bases in between. The CDR3 is 14 amino acids. This CDR3 is CASSFQTTNTEAFF. DNA for the CDR3: TGTGCCAGCAGTTTCCAGACAACGAACACTGAAGCTTTCTTT.

V is TRBV10-3 and J is TRBJ1-5; TRBD1 might be the D (5 bases). CDR1 is ENHRY, CDR2 SYGVKD, per germline. The CDR3 is made up of 17 amino acids. The V gene lost 6 bases and the J gene lost 4 bases, with 22 bases spanning the gap. CDR3 sequence: CAISKGLQTGDNQPQHF. The CDR3 nucleotides are TGTGCCATCAGCAAGGGGCTCCAAACAGGCGATAATCAGCCCCAGCATTTT.

The CDR3 bases are TGCAGCGTTGACAGGGAGGCCTCATTCTCTGGCTACACCTTC. This sequence encodes CSVDREASFSGYTF. The rearrangement joins TRBV29-1 to TRBJ1-2, with D possibly TRBD1 on 5 matching bases. Germline V lookup: CDR1 SQVTM, CDR2 ANQGSEA. The ends were cut back, 3 bases at V and 7 bases at J, with 18 bases in the middle. The CDR3 has 14 residues. The variable domain in full, completed from reference TRBV29-1 and TRBJ1-2, reads SAVISQKPSRDICQRGTSLTIQCQVDSQVTMMFWYRQQPGQSLTLIATANQGSEATYESGFVIDKFPISRPNLTFSTLTVSNMSPEDSSIYLCSVDREASFSGYTFGSGTRLTVV.

In this sample, this clone turned up a few times. CDR3 nucleotides: TGTGCCAGCAGTCCTAGCGGGGGTGGTTCCTACGAGCAGTACTTC. Its translation is CASSPSGGGSYEQYF. The gene calls are TRBV6-6 and TRBJ2-7, with TRBD2 matching 10 bases. The trim removed 5 bases at V and 1 base at J, leaving 5 bases unmatched. The CDR3 loop spans 15 amino acids. Germline CDR1 is MNHNY and CDR2 is SVGAGI (reference sequence).

The chain links TRBV5-6 to TRBJ2-1; 8 bases fit TRBD2. Per germline, CDR1 SGHDT and CDR2 YYEEEE. The CDR3 has 16 amino acids. The ends lost 5 bases at V and 4 bases at J; junction bases unmatched: 11. The CDR3 DNA follows: TGTGCCAGCAGTCCTCCGACCGGGACTAGATACAATGAGCAGTTCTTC. Amino acid sequence: CASSPPTGTRYNEQFF.

The V gene is TRBV13, the J gene TRBJ2-3; TRBD1 matches 9 bases. The CDR3 loop spans 16 amino acids. Germline CDR1 reads PRHDT; CDR2 reads FYEKMQ (reference sequence). After removal of 5 bases from V and 4 bases from J, the junction contained 10 bases not matched to a gene. In DNA form, the CDR3 reads TGTGCCAGCAGCCCGGGGACAGGGACTACCTCAGATACGCAGTATTTT. This codes for CASSPGTGTTSDTQYF. The variable domain in full, completed from reference TRBV13 and TRBJ2-3, reads AAGVIQSPRHLIKEKRETATLKCYPIPRHDTVYWYQQGPGQDPQFLISFYEKMQSDKGSIPDRFSAQQFSDYHSELNMSSLELGDSALYFCASSPGTGTTSDTQYFGPGTRLTVL.

The V call is TRBV5-4, the J call TRBJ2-1; 7 bases align to TRBD2. The CDR3 has 16 amino acids. Germline V gives CDR1 SGHNT, CDR2 YYREEE (reference sequence). V was pared by 4 bases and J by 5 bases, with 12 bases of the junction left unmatched. CDR3 region: CASSLGGLARNNEQFF. The CDR3 nucleotides read TGTGCCAGCAGCCTGGGAGGGCTAGCGAGAAACAATGAGCAGTTCTTC.

The rearrangement uses TRBV29-1 and TRBJ2-2, with 8 nucleotides matching TRBD1. Germline values: CDR1 SQVTM, CDR2 ANQGSEA. V lost 5 bases, J lost 6 bases, and 8 bases stayed unmatched. The CDR3 spans 14 residues. DNA for the CDR3: TGCAGCGTTCTGGAGGCAGGGGGCCCCGGGGAGCTGTTTTTT. Protein: CSVLEAGGPGELFF.

The chain recombines TRBV7-2 with TRBJ2-7, with 7 nucleotides matching TRBD2. V trimming: 5 bases; J trimming: 2 bases; junction bases outside the gene matches: 9. This CDR3 spans 15 amino acids. The germline CDR1 and CDR2 sequences are SGHTA and FQGNSA. The CDR3 loop is CASSPDGRQAYEQYF. CDR3 bases: TGTGCCAGCAGCCCAGACGGGAGGCAAGCCTACGAGCAGTACTTC.

CDR3 protein: CASSPGLVGEQYF. CDR3 in DNA: TGTGCCAGCAGCCCGGGACTAGTTGGCGAGCAGTACTTC. The chain carries TRBV4-2 and TRBJ2-7; TRBD2 matches at 8 bases. The V and J ends lost 4 bases and 6 bases, in that order; junction bases with no gene match: 5. Germline V CDR1 and CDR2: LGHNA, YNFKEQ. The CDR3 is made up of 13 amino acids.

This clone was seen only once. This rearrangement joins TRBV6-1 to TRBJ2-1; D may be TRBD2 (6 bases). This CDR3 has 12 amino acids. Germline V lookup: CDR1 MNHNS, CDR2 SASEGT. Trimming cost V 2 bases and J 15 bases, with 14 bases left between them. The CDR3 bases are TGTGCCAGCAGTGAATTGAGCGGGCGTGCGTTCTTC. Amino acid sequence: CASSELSGRAFF.

In its sample, this clone was seen a few times. The chain employs TRBV7-2 and TRBJ1-3; D is perhaps TRBD1 (6 bases). The CDR3 covers 14 residues. CDR1 and CDR2 from the germline V gene are SGHTA and FQGNSA. Trimming left V 4 bases short and J 5 bases short, with 12 bases between. The CDR3 sequence is CASSSNRERNTIYF. The CDR3 nucleotides read TGTGCCAGCAGCTCCAACAGGGAAAGAAACACCATATATTTT.

The gene calls are TRBV10-3 and TRBJ1-1, with a weak D call TRBD1 (6 bases). The CDR3 sequence is 15 residues long. Germline V gene sequence: CDR1 ENHRY, CDR2 SYGVKD. V lost 4 bases and J 1 base, leaving 13 bases between the germline ends. The CDR3 coding sequence is TGTGCCATCAGTGGGCTTCCGACAGGGAACACTGAAGCTTTCTTT. Its translation is CAISGLPTGNTEAFF.

In nucleotides, the CDR3 is TGTGCCACCACTTTAAGCTCCGGGACAGGGACCTATGGCTACACCTTC. Translation: CATTLSSGTGTYGYTF. This rearrangement joins TRBV28 to TRBJ1-2, with 9 bases lining up with TRBD1. V lost 10 bases to trimming and J lost 4 bases; unmatched junction nucleotides: 16. The CDR3 is 16 residues long. Germline CDR1 reads MDHEN; CDR2 reads SYDVKM.

The genes are TRBV18 and TRBJ2-7; TRBD1 agrees at 7 bases. The germline gives CDR1 KGHSH, CDR2 LQKENI. The V segment lost 3 bases and the J segment 3 bases; nucleotides outside the gene matches: 8. The CDR3 is 15 amino acids. The CDR3 DNA is TGTGCCAGCTCACCTCAGACAGGGAGAGGCTACGAGCAGTACTTC. Translation: CASSPQTGRGYEQYF.

The chain carries TRBV10-3 and TRBJ2-5; D ambiguous. Germline lookup yields CDR1 ENHRY and CDR2 SYGVKD. The CDR3 totals 13 residues. The ends were cut back, 5 bases at V and 4 bases at J, with 11 bases in the middle. The CDR3 DNA reads TGTGCCATCAGTCAACAAGGAGCAGAGACCCAGTACTTC. Its translation: CAISQQGAETQYF.